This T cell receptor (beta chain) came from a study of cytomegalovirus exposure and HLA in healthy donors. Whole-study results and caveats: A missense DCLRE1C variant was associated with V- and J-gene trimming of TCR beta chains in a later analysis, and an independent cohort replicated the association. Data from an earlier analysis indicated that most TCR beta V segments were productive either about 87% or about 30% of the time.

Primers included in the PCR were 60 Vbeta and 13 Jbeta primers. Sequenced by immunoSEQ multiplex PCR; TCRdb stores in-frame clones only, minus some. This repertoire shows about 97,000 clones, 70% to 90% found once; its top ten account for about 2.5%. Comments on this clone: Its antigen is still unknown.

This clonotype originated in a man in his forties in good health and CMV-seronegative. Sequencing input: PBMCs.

The CDR3 coding sequence is TGTGCCAGTAGTATAGATTCCAGGTCGCGCAATCAGCCCCAGCATTTT. Protein product: CASSIDSRSRNQPQHF. The rearrangement links TRBV19 to TRBJ1-5, with D unresolved. Germline V gives CDR1 LNHDA, CDR2 SQIVND (reference sequence). The CDR3 sequence is 16 residues long. V gave up 0 bases and J gave up 2 bases, with 11 bases separating them.